This T cell receptor (beta chain) is drawn from a study of blood T cell repertoires in COVID-19. For the study at large: Specimens from acute and convalescent COVID-19 originated in the United States, Italy and Spain.

This CDR3 has 14 residues. The ends lost 0 bases at V and 6 bases at J; junction bases unmatched: 6. Germline values: CDR1 SGHRS, CDR2 YFSETQ. Authors' data handling: Amplification from reference gene primers served as the basis for estimated nucleated cell counts. Here immunoSEQ multiplex PCR was the method, and the copy in TCRdb shows in-frame clones only, minus some. Clonal size and the V and J genes are those of that table, whereas D and trimming came from the DNA. The sample has tens of thousands of clones; around 88% are singletons. The TCR sequence derives from an elderly woman with acute or convalescent COVID-19. The gene calls are TRBV5-1 and TRBJ2-7; TRBD2 matches at 7 bases. Sample: peripheral blood. The CDR3 coding sequence is TGCGCCAGCAGCTTGGGCGCGGGGGTAGGCGAGCAGTACTTC. It translates to CASSLGAGVGEQYF.